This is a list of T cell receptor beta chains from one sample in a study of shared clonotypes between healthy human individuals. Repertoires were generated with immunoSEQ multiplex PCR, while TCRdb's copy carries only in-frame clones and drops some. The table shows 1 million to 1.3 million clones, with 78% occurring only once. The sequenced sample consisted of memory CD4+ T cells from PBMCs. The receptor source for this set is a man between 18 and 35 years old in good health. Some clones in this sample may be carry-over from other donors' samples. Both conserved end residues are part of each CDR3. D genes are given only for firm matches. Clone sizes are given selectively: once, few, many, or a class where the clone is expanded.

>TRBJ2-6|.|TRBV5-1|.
CASSSFQQGSGANVLTF
TGCGCCAGCAGCTCTTTTCAACAGGGCTCTGGGGCCAACGTCCTGACTTTC
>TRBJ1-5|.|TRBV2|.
CASSEARGNQPQHF
TGTGCCAGCAGTGAAGCACGGGGGAATCAGCCCCAGCATTTT
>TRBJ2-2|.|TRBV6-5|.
CASRRPVSGAGELFF
TGTGCCAGCAGAAGGCCCGTCTCTGGCGCCGGGGAGCTGTTTTTT
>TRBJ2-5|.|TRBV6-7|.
CASIGFWEESGETQYF
TGTGCCAGCATAGGGTTTTGGGAGGAGTCTGGGGAGACCCAGTACTTC
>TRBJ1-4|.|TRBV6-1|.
CASSERPPRGANEKLFF
TGTGCCAGCAGTGAACGGCCGCCGAGGGGGGCTAATGAAAAACTGTTTTTT
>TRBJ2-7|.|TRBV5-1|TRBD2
CASSLVSSGTHSYEQYF
TGCGCCAGCAGCTTGGTTAGTAGCGGGACCCACTCCTACGAGCAGTACTTC
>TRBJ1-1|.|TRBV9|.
CASSVGLFSNTEAFF
TGTGCCAGCAGCGTAGGTCTGTTTTCGAACACTGAAGCTTTCTTT
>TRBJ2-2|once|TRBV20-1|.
CSAYHTGELFF
TGCAGTGCCTACCATACCGGGGAGCTGTTTTTT
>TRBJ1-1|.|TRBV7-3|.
CASSLSRGGYTEAFF
TGTGCCAGCAGCTTATCTCGGGGGGGTTACACTGAAGCTTTCTTT
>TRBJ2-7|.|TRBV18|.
CASSRDTSYEQYF
TGTGCCAGCTCCCGGGACACTTCCTACGAGCAGTACTTC
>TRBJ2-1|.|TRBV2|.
CASSVTLYNEQFF
TGTGCCAGCAGTGTGACCCTTTACAATGAGCAGTTCTTC
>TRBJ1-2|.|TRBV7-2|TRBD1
CASSQGQGLDYSGGYTF
TGTGCCAGCAGCCAGGGACAGGGTTTGGATTACTCGGGCGGCTACACCTTC
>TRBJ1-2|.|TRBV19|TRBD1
CASSPPPGTGDFGYTF
TGTGCCAGTAGTCCCCCTCCCGGGACAGGGGACTTTGGCTACACCTTC
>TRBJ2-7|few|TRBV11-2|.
CASSLVRSRYEQYF
TGTGCCAGCAGCTTAGTTAGATCACGTTACGAGCAGTACTTC
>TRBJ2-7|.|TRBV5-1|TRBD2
CASSPGTSGTEQYF
TGCGCCAGCAGCCCAGGGACTAGCGGGACCGAGCAGTACTTC
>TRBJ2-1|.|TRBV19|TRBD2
CASTLVGLAGRWSYNEQFF
TGTGCCAGTACCCTTGTGGGACTAGCGGGACGTTGGTCCTACAATGAGCAGTTCTTC
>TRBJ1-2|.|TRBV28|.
CASSYAGGAGNYGYTF
TGTGCCAGCAGCTACGCCGGGGGCGCTGGGAACTATGGCTACACCTTC
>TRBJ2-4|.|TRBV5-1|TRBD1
CASSLVPGGVQNIQYF
TGCGCCAGCAGCTTGGTCCCAGGGGGCGTGCAAAACATTCAGTACTTC
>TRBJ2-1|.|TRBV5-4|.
CVSSWDQASYNEQFF
TGTGTCAGCAGCTGGGACCAAGCGAGCTACAATGAGCAGTTCTTC
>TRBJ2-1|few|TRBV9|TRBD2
CASSVGGGSFVSEQFF
TGTGCCAGCAGCGTAGGGGGCGGGAGCTTTGTTAGTGAGCAGTTCTTC
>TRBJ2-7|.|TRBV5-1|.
CASSLGPGSYEQYF
TGCGCCAGCAGCTTGGGGCCTGGGTCCTACGAGCAGTACTTC
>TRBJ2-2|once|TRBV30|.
CAWSALGRRTGELFF
TGTGCCTGGTCAGCTCTCGGGAGAAGAACCGGGGAGCTGTTTTTT
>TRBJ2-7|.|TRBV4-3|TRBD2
CASSQDVAGVSYEQYF
TGCGCCAGCAGCCAAGATGTAGCGGGAGTTTCCTACGAGCAGTACTTC
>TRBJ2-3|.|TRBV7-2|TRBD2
CASSLAWTRGDTQYF
TGTGCCAGCAGCTTAGCTTGGACGCGGGGGGATACGCAGTATTTT
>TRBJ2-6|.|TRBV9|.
CASSARTAGANVLTF
TGTGCCAGCAGCGCCCGGACAGCTGGGGCCAACGTCCTGACTTTC
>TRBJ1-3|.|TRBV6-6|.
CASGGVGYTGNTIYF
TGTGCCAGCGGTGGAGTCGGGTATACTGGAAACACCATATATTTT